A selection of T cell receptor beta chains follows, all from one sample in a study of a mutant IDH1 vaccine in newly diagnosed glioma. Here immunoSEQ multiplex PCR was the method, and the copy in TCRdb shows in-frame clones only, minus some. This sample has tens of thousands of clones, with 84% found just once. Their antigens remain unidentified. The specimen was PBMCs, collected from a glioma patient whose treatment included an IDH1 peptide vaccine. The receptors stem from a man in his forties with glioma. CDR3s include the opening cysteine and the closing phenylalanine or tryptophan. A D gene is named only where the DNA matches it firmly. The size of a clone is reported for some rows only, either as once, few or many, or as a class for expanded clones.

D gene	V gene	clone size	J gene	CDR3 protein	CDR3 DNA
-	TRBV29-1	once	TRBJ2-3	CSAFQSTGTDTQYF	TGCAGCGCCTTCCAGTCTACGGGCACAGATACGCAGTATTTT
-	TRBV10-3	-	TRBJ1-1	CAVRKIGTPEAFF	TGTGCCGTTAGGAAAATCGGGACTCCTGAAGCTTTCTTT
TRBD2	TRBV5-1	-	TRBJ2-7	CASSLEGGTDEQYF	TGCGCCAGCAGCTTGGAGGGAGGGACTGACGAGCAGTACTTC
-	TRBV7-9	-	TRBJ2-5	CASRSTGSQETQYF	TGTGCCAGCAGATCTACAGGGTCCCAAGAGACCCAGTACTTC
-	TRBV4-2	once	TRBJ1-1	CASSQEERTEAFF	TGTGCCAGCAGCCAAGAGGAACGGACCGAAGCTTTCTTT
TRBD1	TRBV19	-	TRBJ2-2	CASSKWQGAAGELFF	TGTGCCAGTAGTAAATGGCAGGGGGCGGCCGGGGAGCTGTTTTTT
-	TRBV5-1	-	TRBJ2-7	CASSLVSSYEQYF	TGCGCCAGCAGCTTGGTCAGCTCCTACGAGCAGTACTTC
-	TRBV18	few	TRBJ1-2	CASRGRIEANYGYTF	TGTGCCAGCCGGGGGCGGATTGAAGCTAACTATGGCTACACCTTC
-	TRBV7-8	-	TRBJ1-5	CASTLLGDSNQPQHF	TGTGCCAGCACTCTTTTAGGGGATAGCAATCAGCCCCAGCATTTT
TRBD1	TRBV6-4	-	TRBJ1-1	CASSRDRATEAFF	TGTGCCAGCAGTCGAGACAGGGCCACTGAAGCTTTCTTT
TRBD1	TRBV7-2	-	TRBJ2-5	CASSLVGQGALQETQYF	TGTGCCAGCAGCTTAGTGGGCCAGGGGGCCCTCCAAGAGACCCAGTACTTC
-	TRBV6-6	-	TRBJ1-1	CASSQPNTEAFF	TGTGCCAGCAGTCAGCCCAACACTGAAGCTTTCTTT
-	TRBV7-2	few	TRBJ2-3	CASSRTPLSTDTQYF	TGTGCCAGCAGCCGGACCCCGCTTAGCACAGATACGCAGTATTTT
TRBD1	TRBV23-1	-	TRBJ1-5	CASSRTDRGNQPQHF	TGCGCCAGCAGTCGAACCGACAGGGGAAATCAGCCCCAGCATTTT
TRBD1	TRBV4-2	-	TRBJ2-7	CASSQADRGLYEQYF	TGTGCCAGCAGCCAAGCCGACAGGGGGCTCTACGAGCAGTACTTC
-	TRBV21-1	-	TRBJ1-1	CASSACGWGGETEAFF	TGTGCCAGCAGCGCTTGCGGGTGGGGAGGGGAGACTGAAGCTTTCTTT
TRBD2	TRBV4-1	-	TRBJ2-2	CASSQGRGAGGGTGELFF	TGCGCCAGCAGCCAAGGGAGAGGGGCGGGAGGTGGGACCGGGGAGCTGTTTTTT
-	TRBV10-3	-	TRBJ2-7	CAIRNRDYEQYF	TGTGCCATCAGAAACAGGGACTACGAGCAGTACTTC
-	TRBV2	-	TRBJ1-5	CAAGMGHLNQPQHF	TGTGCCGCGGGGATGGGACACCTAAATCAGCCCCAGCATTTT
TRBD2	TRBV4-3	once	TRBJ2-5	CASSRAGPETQYF	TGCGCCAGCAGCCGAGCGGGACCAGAGACCCAGTACTTC
-	TRBV5-1	-	TRBJ2-3	CASSTSWGSDTQYF	TGCGCCAGCAGCACCTCCTGGGGGTCAGATACGCAGTATTTT
-	TRBV13	-	TRBJ2-3	CASSPPGGTVDTQYF	TGTGCCAGCAGCCCCCCAGGCGGAACGGTAGATACGCAGTATTTT
-	TRBV2	-	TRBJ1-5	CASSEGQAGNQPQHF	TGTGCCAGCAGTGAAGGGCAGGCTGGCAATCAGCCCCAGCATTTT
-	TRBV27	-	TRBJ2-1	CASSQGDYNEQFF	TGTGCCAGCAGTCAAGGGGACTACAATGAGCAGTTCTTC
-	TRBV6-5	-	TRBJ1-1	CASSYSGGRNTEAFF	TGTGCCAGCAGTTACTCTGGGGGAAGAAACACTGAAGCTTTCTTT
-	TRBV5-1	-	TRBJ2-6	CASSSGGFSSGANVLTF	TGCGCCAGCAGTTCTGGGGGCTTCAGCTCTGGGGCCAACGTCCTGACTTTC
TRBD1	TRBV7-2	once	TRBJ1-2	CASSKGQGAGGYTF	TGTGCCAGCAGCAAGGGACAGGGGGCAGGAGGCTACACCTTC
-	TRBV28	-	TRBJ1-1	CASRIGGTGKAFF	TGTGCCAGCCGTATCGGAGGGACTGGGAAGGCTTTCTTT
-	TRBV4-1	-	TRBJ2-3	CASSQDLGSLVSSTDTQYF	TGCGCCAGCAGCCAAGATTTAGGTTCATTGGTCAGCAGCACAGATACGCAGTATTTT